This T cell receptor beta chain was sequenced in a study of control samples from healthy donors and cancer patients. Method: immunoSEQ multiplex PCR; TCRdb's copy keeps in-frame clones and lacks some. The sample holds fewer than 200,000 clones, 85% to 90% seen once. Germline CDR1 and CDR2: SEHNR and FQNEAQ (reference sequence). With 6 bases clipped from V and 1 base from J, the junction kept 12 bases outside the gene matches. CDR3 size: 19 residues. Sequencing was carried out using blood. The receptor was isolated from a woman aged 45-60 years in good health. The gene calls are TRBV7-9 and TRBJ2-1; TRBD2 matches 13 bases. The CDR3 sequence: CASRRLAGGQRFSYNEQFF. Written as DNA, the CDR3 is TGTGCCAGCAGGCGACTAGCGGGGGGCCAGCGATTTTCCTACAATGAGCAGTTCTTC.